The 27 T cell receptor beta chains listed next were all sequenced from one sample in a study of T cell changes during pregnancy in multiple sclerosis (dated by TCRdb to the late 2010s). Libraries were prepared through the immunoSEQ multiplex PCR assay. Entries here come from immuneACCESS through TCRdb and include only in-frame sequences with V and J called. Some clones fail to appear in such tables; in the studies checked, an unresolved V gene covers under half of the shortfall, and the cause of the remainder is unknown. Recorded for this sample are around 78,000 clones; roughly 93% of them occurred a single time. The ten largest make up more than 2% of the sample. The specimen was peripheral blood, collected in the second trimester of pregnancy. Source of these receptors: a female donor with multiple sclerosis, enrolled in a pregnancy study.

This clone was seen a single time. V usage is TRBV5-1 and J usage is TRBJ2-3, with 12 positions matching TRBD2. Germline loops: CDR1 SGHRS, CDR2 YFSETQ. CDR3 size: 17 residues. V lost 4 bases, J lost 4 bases, and 10 bases stayed unmatched. Written as DNA, the CDR3 is TGCGCCAGCAGCCAAAGGACTAGCGGGAACGTTGCAGATACGCAGTATTTT. Protein sequence: CASSQRTSGNVADTQYF.

V gene TRBV27 combines with J gene TRBJ2-2, with 9 bases identical to TRBD1. The CDR3 runs to 14 residues. V was clipped by 6 bases and J by 4 bases; unmatched bases: 3. Germline V gene data show CDR1 as MNHEY and CDR2 as SMNVEV (reference sequence). CDR3 sequence reads: CASRTGGGTGELFF. In nucleotides, the CDR3 is TGTGCCAGCAGGACAGGGGGGGGCACCGGGGAGCTGTTTTTT.

On this clone itself: At one end, the junction sequence differs from germline, possibly due to a read error. The CDR3 protein is CATSPSGVTPANYGYTF. As DNA, the CDR3 is TGTGCCACCAGCCCCTCGGGGGTAACACCAGCTAACTATGGCTACACCTTC. The rearrangement uses TRBV14 and TRBJ1-2, with D maybe TRBD1 (5 bases). Looked up from germline, CDR1 is SGHDN and CDR2 is FVKESK. The CDR3 loop spans 17 amino acids.

The chain couples TRBV6-5 to TRBJ2-7; 8 bases are shared with TRBD1. Germline CDR1 MNHEY, CDR2 SVGAGI. J gave up 4 bases and V 10 bases, and 9 bases lay outside the gene matches. The length of the CDR3 is 13 residues. In nucleotides, the CDR3 is TGTGCCACCCGACAGGGGCAAACGTACGAGCAGTACTTC. It is translated as CATRQGQTYEQYF.

The chain is built from TRBV5-4 and TRBJ2-3, with 13 bases that match TRBD2. Losses at the gene ends were 4 bases for V and 1 base for J; bases not matched to a gene: 3. In germline, CDR1 is SGHNT, CDR2 YYREEE (reference sequence). The CDR3 is 16 residues long. DNA of the CDR3: TGTGCCAGCAGCCAGGGGACTAGCGGGGGCACAGATACGCAGTATTTT. Amino acids: CASSQGTSGGTDTQYF.

V gene TRBV6-1 combines with J gene TRBJ2-7, with TRBD2 matching over 9 bases. This CDR3 comprises 14 residues. The J segment lost 5 bases and the V segment lost 10 bases, leaving 12 bases of the junction unmatched. Germline V gene lookup returns CDR1 MNHNS and CDR2 SASEGT. The CDR3 here is CATFLGLATHEQYF. The CDR3 bases are TGTGCCACTTTTCTGGGACTAGCCACCCACGAGCAGTACTTC.

V and J are TRBV18 and TRBJ1-1; D is uncertain. Germline values: CDR1 KGHSH, CDR2 LQKENI. The CDR3 has 16 amino acids. The V end lost 3 bases, the J end lost 0 bases, and 14 bases lay between the germline ends. The DNA of the CDR3 is TGTGCCAGCTCACCCCCAAGTTGGAGCATGAACACTGAAGCTTTCTTT. This translates into CASSPPSWSMNTEAFF.

V and J are TRBV5-1 and TRBJ2-4, with D possibly TRBD1 on 5 matching bases. V was pared by 6 bases and J by 5 bases, with 6 bases between. Germline V gene data show CDR1 as SGHRS and CDR2 as YFSETQ. The CDR3 runs 11 residues. The CDR3 is CASTQENIQYF. The CDR3 nucleotides read TGCGCCAGCACACAGGAAAACATTCAGTACTTC.

The chain has TRBV6-6 and TRBJ2-2, with 9 bases fitting TRBD2. The length of the CDR3 is 15 residues. After removal of 8 bases from V and 2 bases from J, the junction contained 6 bases not matched to a gene. CDR1 is MNHNY, CDR2 SVGAGI, per germline (reference sequence). The CDR3 loop is CASLTSGRNTGELFF. The CDR3 nucleotides are TGTGCCAGCCTGACTAGCGGAAGAAACACCGGGGAGCTGTTTTTT.

This clone was counted once. The chain has TRBV15 and TRBJ2-6, with D perhaps TRBD1 (6 bases). From germline, CDR1 is LNHNV and CDR2 YYDKDF (reference sequence). V lost 1 base, J lost 1 base, and 11 bases lay in between. CDR3 size: 17 residues. The CDR3 loop is CATSRVVGASGANVLTF. CDR3 sequence (DNA): TGTGCCACCAGCAGAGTAGTGGGGGCATCTGGGGCCAACGTCCTGACTTTC.

With respect to this clone: At one end, the junction sequence differs from germline, possibly due to a read error. V is TRBV7-7 and J is TRBJ1-4, with a tentative D call TRBD1 (5 bases). The V gene's germline CDR1 is SSHAT and CDR2 FNYEAQ (reference sequence). The CDR3 contains 15 residues. The CDR3 nucleotides read TGTGCTAGCAGCTTAGCGGGGGGTCTAAATGAAAAACTGTTTTTT. Protein product: CASSLAGGLNEKLFF.

The V call is TRBV7-9, the J call TRBJ2-5; a possible D gene is TRBD2 (5 bases). The CDR3 length is 15 residues. Trimming took 1 base from V and 5 from J, leaving 14 bases between them. Per germline, CDR1 SEHNR and CDR2 FQNEAQ (reference sequence). CDR3 loop: CASSLGNSEWETQYF. DNA for the CDR3: TGTGCCAGCAGCTTAGGGAATAGCGAGTGGGAGACCCAGTACTTC.

The sample holds a few counts of this clone. This chain links TRBV30 with TRBJ1-1; the D is unclear. The germline V gene encodes CDR1 GTSNPN and CDR2 SVGIG (reference sequence). V lost 0 bases to trimming and J lost 5 bases, with 4 bases between them. This CDR3 is 11 amino acids long. The CDR3 DNA reads TGTGCCTGGAGTGTACATACTGAAGCTTTCTTT. It specifies CAWSVHTEAFF.

This chain uses TRBV6-5 with TRBJ2-3; unclear D gene. The ends were cut back, 8 bases at V and 6 bases at J, with 9 bases in the middle. The V gene's germline CDR1 is MNHEY and CDR2 SVGAGI. This CDR3 contains 11 residues. The CDR3 is CASEDRDTQYF. The DNA for the CDR3 is TGTGCCAGCGAGGATCGGGATACGCAGTATTTT.

The chain is built from TRBV9 and TRBJ2-5; 11 nucleotides match TRBD2. CDR1 and CDR2 from the germline V gene are SGDLS and YYNGEE. The CDR3 totals 15 residues. J lost 1 base, V lost 3 bases, and 2 bases had no gene match. The CDR3 DNA sequence: TGTGCCAGCAGCGATAGCGGGGGGGCCCAAGAGACCCAGTACTTC. Amino acid sequence: CASSDSGGAQETQYF.

The rearrangement joins TRBV4-1 to TRBJ2-1; TRBD2 aligns across 7 bases. Germline lookup yields CDR1 MGHRA and CDR2 YSYEKL. V shed 3 bases, J shed 6 bases, and the junction held 2 bases outside the gene matches. This CDR3 region has 13 residues. The CDR3 loop is CASSQGGINEQFF. DNA for the CDR3: TGCGCCAGCAGCCAGGGGGGGATCAATGAGCAGTTCTTC.

For the CDR3, the DNA is TGTGCCAGCTCACCACGCGGGACAGGGGAAAAGGAAAAACTGTTTTTT. As protein: CASSPRGTGEKEKLFF. The chain couples TRBV18 to TRBJ1-4; 10 positions agree with TRBD1. The germline V gene has CDR1 KGHSH and CDR2 LQKENI. V lost 1 base, J lost 8 bases, and 7 bases stayed unmatched. The CDR3 runs to 16 residues.

J is TRBJ2-7 and V is TRBV15; D call uncertain. This CDR3 has 14 amino acids. V lost 0 bases, J lost 2 bases, and 8 bases lay in between. The germline V gene encodes CDR1 LNHNV and CDR2 YYDKDF (reference sequence). The CDR3 DNA is TGTGCCACCAGCAGAGATGTCGGTCCCTACGAGCAGTACTTC. Amino acids: CATSRDVGPYEQYF.

The rearrangement links TRBV9 to TRBJ1-3, with D hard to call. The germline CDR1 and CDR2 sequences are SGDLS and YYNGEE. Trimming took off 4 bases at V and 3 bases at J, with 14 bases between the two ends. The CDR3 runs 15 residues. The chain's CDR3 is CASSTSPVGGNTIYF. The DNA of the CDR3 is TGTGCCAGCAGCACCTCCCCCGTCGGTGGAAACACCATATATTTT. Full variable domain (outside the CDR3, taken from reference TRBV9 and TRBJ1-3): DSGVTQTPKHLITATGQRVTLRCSPRSGDLSVYWYQQSLDQGLQFLIQYYNGEERAKGNILERFSAQQFPDLHSELNLSSLELGDSALYFCASSTSPVGGNTIYFGEGSWLTVV.

This clone was seen only once. This sequence joins TRBV7-9 and TRBJ1-1; D ambiguous. V lost 5 bases and J 2 bases, leaving 18 bases between the germline ends. This CDR3 has 16 amino acids. Germline CDR1 is SEHNR and CDR2 is FQNEAQ (reference sequence). CDR3 nucleotides: TGTGCCAGCAGCCCCGGCTCCCTAGTAATAAACACTGAAGCTTTCTTT. Translation: CASSPGSLVINTEAFF.

This chain uses TRBV7-2 with TRBJ1-1; D uncertain. CDR1 and CDR2 (germline): SGHTA, FQGNSA. V was shortened by 1 base and J by 6 bases, with 15 bases between the two germline ends. This CDR3 is built from 15 residues. CDR3 in amino acids: CASSLVSGVVAEAFF. The CDR3 DNA sequence: TGTGCCAGCAGCTTAGTATCCGGGGTGGTCGCTGAAGCTTTCTTT.

The V gene is TRBV2, the J gene TRBJ2-3, with a weak D call TRBD2 (7 bases). The CDR3 consists of 16 residues. Germline V gene lookup returns CDR1 SNHLY and CDR2 FYNNEI. V was cut by 0 bases and J by 5 bases, with 15 bases left in between. The CDR3 nucleotides read TGTGCCAGCAGTGAAGCGCTGGGGGGGCCGTTAGATACGCAGTATTTT. Its protein is CASSEALGGPLDTQYF. The whole variable domain, filled in from reference TRBV2 and TRBJ2-3, reads EPEVTQTPSHQVTQMGQEVILRCVPISNHLYFYWYRQILGQKVEFLVSFYNNEISEKSEIFDDQFSVERPDGSNFTLKIRSTKLEDSAMYFCASSEALGGPLDTQYFGPGTRLTVL.

As for this clone: At one boundary the junction diverges from the germline segment, which might be a read error. CDR3 nucleotides: TGTGCCAGCGGTGAAGGCACGGGTCTCTCCTACGAGCAGTACTTC. This sequence encodes CASGEGTGLSYEQYF. The gene calls are TRBV6-1 and TRBJ2-7; unclear D gene. CDR3 length: 15 amino acids. From germline, CDR1 is MNHNS and CDR2 SASEGT.

The genes are TRBV11-2 and TRBJ1-6; D might be TRBD1 (5 bases). V dropped 1 base and J dropped 10 bases, with 14 bases sitting between them. Germline lookup yields CDR1 SGHAT and CDR2 FQNNGV. The length of the CDR3 is 15 residues. The DNA for the CDR3 is TGTGCCAGCAGCTTAGGACTCCTGGGGCGCTCACCCCTCCACTTT. Its protein product is CASSLGLLGRSPLHF.

The chain couples TRBV7-2 to TRBJ2-1, with TRBD1 as a possible D gene (6 bases). This CDR3 is built from 16 residues. V was pared by 6 bases and J by 0 bases, with 15 bases between. Per the germline V gene, CDR1 is SGHTA and CDR2 is FQGNSA. The CDR3 region is CASSRGGPSSYNEQFF. The CDR3 region has the DNA TGTGCCAGCAGTCGAGGGGGACCGAGCTCCTACAATGAGCAGTTCTTC.

The CDR3 spells CASSVPSGRSNTGELFF. In nucleotides, the CDR3 is TGTGCCAGCAGCGTACCTAGCGGGAGGTCGAACACCGGGGAGCTGTTTTTT. This sequence joins TRBV9 and TRBJ2-2; 11 bases align to TRBD2. In germline, CDR1 is SGDLS, CDR2 YYNGEE. CDR3 length equals 17 residues. Losses at the gene ends were 1 base for V and 0 bases for J; bases not matched to a gene: 2.

This chain connects TRBV5-1 to TRBJ2-3; maybe TRBD2 (7 bases). Trimming removed 0 bases at V and 6 bases at J, with 20 bases between. The CDR3 length is 17 residues. In germline, CDR1 is SGHRS, CDR2 YFSETQ. This CDR3 is CASSLAYRGGGQDTQYF. CDR3 DNA: TGCGCCAGCAGCTTGGCTTATCGAGGGGGGGGGCAGGATACGCAGTATTTT.